This T cell receptor beta chain emerged from a study of beta chain features in type 1 diabetes. Overall study findings and caveats: Moderately but significantly shorter TCRB CDR3s were found in Type 1 diabetes patients in all four CD4+ subsets.

Expressed TCRB transcripts got sequenced, as all isolated RNA was reverse transcribed. Several million reads were obtained on average from naive, central memory and regulatory T cell samples. The protocol was immunoSEQ multiplex PCR, while the TCRdb copy is restricted to in-frame clones and leaves out a portion. Counted here are a few hundred thousand clones, approximately 11% occurring once; the ten biggest clones make up about 0.015%. This clone has just a few counts. Its target is unknown. The CDR3 has 20 residues. The germline V gene encodes CDR1 SGHRS and CDR2 YFSETQ. The V segment lost 1 base and the J segment 4 bases; nucleotides outside the gene matches: 15.

The chain combines TRBV5-1 with TRBJ2-2; 11 positions agree with TRBD2. Sequenced input: naive CD4+ T cells from blood. The receptor was derived from a woman in her thirties in good health. The CDR3 DNA follows: TGCGCCAGCAGCTTGCATCTTTTTAGCGGGAGGGCCAATGGCACCGGGGAGCTGTTTTTT. It specifies CASSLHLFSGRANGTGELFF.